This T cell receptor (beta chain) was profiled in a study of cytomegalovirus exposure and HLA in healthy donors. Data came from immunoSEQ multiplex PCR; TCRdb stores just in-frame clones and leaves some out. The sample consists of roughly 150,000 clones, less than 90% of them appearing once. V was shortened by 1 base and J by 7 bases, with 16 bases between the two germline ends. The V gene's germline CDR1 is SEHNR and CDR2 FQNEAQ (reference sequence). The CDR3 contains 15 residues. This clone was recorded once. Sequenced sample: PBMCs. The sequence was obtained from a woman in her late teens or twenties in good health and CMV-seronegative. This chain connects TRBV7-9 to TRBJ2-5, with D maybe TRBD1 (5 bases). The CDR3 protein is CASSLVAAGSGTQYF. The CDR3 bases are TGTGCCAGCAGCTTAGTGGCGGCAGGGTCTGGGACCCAGTACTTC.